This record concerns one TCR beta chain sequence. There is no known antigen for this receptor. Base qualities were left out, and no much larger clone turns up one base away. The data are from a study of T cells in Graves' hyperthyroidism and ophthalmopathy (dated 2019 in TCRdb). Describing the broader study: Peripheral blood was sampled at the time of initial diagnosis, prior to any treatment. To identify distinguishing TCR V-J signatures, a discovery cohort of around 100 patients was used, comprising some 45 with Graves' ophthalmopathy and roughly 60 with stable Graves' hyperthyroidism. Prospective prediction of ophthalmopathy was tested in an independent validation cohort of 18 to 20 hyperthyroidism patients and 17 patients who later progressed to ophthalmopathy. The 100 discovery patients were randomly split 7:3 into training and test sets. In addition, the study compared T-cell repertoires in thyroid tissue and in blood from roughly 6 Graves' hyperthyroidism patients. Following sampling, methimazole starting at 30 mg daily was given to hyperthyroidism patients, and high-dose intravenous methylprednisolone was given to ophthalmopathy patients. According to the paper, TCR Vbeta CDR3 sequencing was carried out on more than 120 peripheral blood samples, which came from 40 to 45 ophthalmopathy, around 75 hyperthyroidism and roughly 17 progressor patients. Points the paper makes about the study in general: A 13 V-J signature model separated ophthalmopathy from stable hyperthyroidism, with roughly 88% sensitivity and about 81% specificity in cross-validation and 80%/75% in testing. Blood samples also contained most of the expanded thyroid clonotypes (frequency above 0.001), which suggests that blood repertoires may reflect thyroid immune responses. Sample size was not statistically predetermined, and blinding of investigators to group allocation was not performed. In validation, the model predicted progression to ophthalmopathy a median of about 6 months before onset, with approximately 68% sensitivity and 72.22% specificity.

Stable Graves' hyperthyroidism was defined as no progression to ophthalmopathy during 18 months of follow-up. Hyperthyroidism patients were newly diagnosed, had a disease duration of under 2 months, and were aged 18 to 65 years. Exclusion was applied to patients with uncontrolled infections, other autoimmune diseases, pregnancy or lactation. Diagnoses were based on clinical symptoms, serum thyroxine and TRAb, thyroid ultrasound and orbital computed tomography. PBMCs were isolated from more than 9 ml of fresh peripheral blood by Ficoll-Paque density gradient centrifugation. Total RNA was extracted with Trizol reagent, and quality was checked on an Agilent 2100 Bioanalyzer. TCR beta CDR3 regions were amplified from RNA transcripts. For the first round of RT-PCR on the TCR CDR3, the HTBI primer set was used together with the Qiagen OneStep RT-PCR kit. Libraries were constructed in a second round of multiplex PCR, after which size selection and purification were carried out. Paired-end sequencing of the libraries was performed with 100 bp reads on an Illumina HiSeq2000. Turning to the authors' computational methods: SOAPnuke was used to process the raw data, with reads discarded if the reads contained adapters or uncalled bases, had a mean Phred below 15, or lacked an exact constant-primer or identifier match. High-quality paired reads were merged with COPE v1.2.5, and unique nucleotide sequences were defined as clonotypes. Clonotypes were aligned to IMGT TRBV, TRBD and TRBJ reference segments using MiTCR v1.1. The analysis included only V-J combinations with a frequency above 0.0001, which together covered approximately 99% of the repertoires. A TCS score was defined as the ratio between F50 (clonal expansion) and ExV (chaos), using BLOSUM62-based TCRdist between CDR3 peptides within each V-J. Welch's t-statistics and random forest reduced roughly 540 V-J features to 13, which were used in a naive Bayes classifier (R e1071). TCRdb took the public reads, trimmed them with fastp at Q25, ran MiXCR for clone calling and kept in-frame beta chains. When rows share a CDR3 protein, they turn into one entry using the most common DNA and genes. The V and J calls reflect TCRdb's pipeline rather than the authors' work. The sample table records 300,000 to 450,000 distinct CDR3 sequences; approximately 15% of these occur just once. Jointly, the top ten make up around a third of the sample.

Reading the germline V gene (reference sequence) gives CDR1 SEHNR and CDR2 FQNEAQ. Its CDR3 holds 15 amino acids, cysteine through phenylalanine. The read is trimmed to its CDR3 DNA, 45 bases read in frame from base 1. Trimming accounts for 3 bases at V and 8 bases at J, while the number of junction bases matched to no gene is 10. Source material: blood. This chain joins TRBV7-9 to TRBJ1-2; TRBD1 fits 9 bases in the junction. The sequence derives from a woman aged 30 to 39 with Graves' hyperthyroidism. The DNA reads as follows: TGTGCCAGCAGCTTCTCGAAGACAGGGGGTAACGGCTACACCTTC. Translated, this gives CASSFSKTGGNGYTF.